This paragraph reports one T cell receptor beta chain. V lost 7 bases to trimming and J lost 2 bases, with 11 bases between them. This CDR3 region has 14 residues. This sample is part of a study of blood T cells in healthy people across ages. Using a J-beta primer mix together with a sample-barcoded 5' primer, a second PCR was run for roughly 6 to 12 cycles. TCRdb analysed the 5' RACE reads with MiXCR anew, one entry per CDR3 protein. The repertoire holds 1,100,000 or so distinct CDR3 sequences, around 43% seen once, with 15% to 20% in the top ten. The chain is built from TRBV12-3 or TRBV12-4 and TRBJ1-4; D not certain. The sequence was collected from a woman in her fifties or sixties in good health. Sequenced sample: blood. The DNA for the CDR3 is TGTGCCAGCACCTGGACTGGGACTAATGAAAAACTGTTTTTT. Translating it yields CASTWTGTNEKLFF.